The 20 T cell receptor beta chains below all came from one sample that was sequenced in a study of blood T cell repertoires in COVID-19. Libraries were prepared by immunoSEQ multiplex PCR; TCRdb keeps only in-frame clonotypes and omits some of them. The data contain roughly 200,000 clones, about 82% of them singletons. Sequencing was done on a sample of peripheral blood. The receptors derive from a man aged 70-80 years with active or convalescent COVID-19.

The chain employs TRBV10-2 and TRBJ2-6, with D maybe TRBD1 (5 bases). The germline CDR1 and CDR2 sequences are WSHSY and SAAADI. Trimming took 5 bases from V and 4 from J, leaving 9 bases between them. The CDR3 extends over 14 amino acids. The CDR3 coding sequence is TGCGCCAGCAGTCAGGGCACCGGGGCCAACGTCCTGACTTTC. This translates into CASSQGTGANVLTF.

This clone came up once. The chain recombines TRBV3-1 (or the pseudogene TRBV3-2) with TRBJ1-2, with no clear D. With 1 base removed from V and 6 bases from J, the gap between germline ends came to 15 bases. Germline V lookup: CDR1 LGHDT, CDR2 YNNKEL (reference sequence). The CDR3 is 15 amino acids. The CDR3 DNA follows: TGTGCCAGCAGCCAAGTAAACGGGGAGGTACATGGCTACACCTTC. Translated: CASSQVNGEVHGYTF.

This clone was counted once. The gene calls are TRBV6-5 and TRBJ1-2, with 8 nucleotides matching TRBD1. CDR1 and CDR2 from the germline V gene are MNHEY and SVGAGI. V lost 11 bases and J lost 6; bases outside the gene matches: 8. This CDR3 has 12 amino acids. CDR3 residues: CAAGQGGDGYTF. The CDR3 DNA reads TGTGCCGCAGGACAGGGCGGCGATGGCTACACCTTC.

The V call is TRBV5-1, the J call TRBJ2-1; 12 nucleotides agree with TRBD2. CDR1 SGHRS and CDR2 YFSETQ come from the germline V gene. CDR3 length equals 17 residues. V lost 4 bases and J lost 2; bases outside the gene matches: 7. CDR3 bases: TGCGCCAGCAGCCCTCGACTAGCGGGGGCCGCCTACAATGAGCAGTTCTTC. Translating it yields CASSPRLAGAAYNEQFF.

V gene TRBV30 combines with J gene TRBJ1-4; D unresolved. CDR3 length: 14 residues. Germline V gives CDR1 GTSNPN, CDR2 SVGIG (reference sequence). V was cut by 2 bases and J by 3 bases, with 10 bases left in between. CDR3 in DNA: TGTGCCTGGAGTAACGGAGTAGCTAATGAAAAACTGTTTTTT. Its protein product is CAWSNGVANEKLFF.

The table lists this clone with a few counts. The chain couples TRBV3-1 (or the pseudogene TRBV3-2) to TRBJ1-6; D is perhaps TRBD1 (5 bases). This CDR3 contains 11 residues. Trimming removed 0 bases from V and 15 bases from J, with 6 bases in between. Germline CDR1 and CDR2: LGHDT and YNNKEL (reference sequence). The CDR3 spells CASSQEGGLHF. In DNA, the CDR3 is TGTGCCAGCAGCCAAGAGGGGGGCCTCCACTTT.

The chain couples TRBV7-9 to TRBJ2-7, with 7 bases that match TRBD1. The V segment lost 8 bases and the J segment 7 bases; nucleotides outside the gene matches: 14. This CDR3 region has 14 residues. Germline V gene data show CDR1 as SEHNR and CDR2 as FQNEAQ (reference sequence). CDR3 region: CASGPGRGGWEQYF. The CDR3 DNA follows: TGTGCCAGCGGCCCGGGACGAGGGGGCTGGGAGCAGTACTTC. The complete variable domain, with remaining parts taken from reference TRBV7-9 and TRBJ2-7, reads DTGVSQNPRHKITKRGQNVTFRCDPISEHNRLYWYRQTLGQGPEFLTYFQNEAQLEKSRLLSDRFSAERPKGSFSTLEIQRTEQGDSAMYLCASGPGRGGWEQYFGPGTRLTVT.

Notes on this clone: Other nucleotide sequences from this sample produce the same CDR3. The chain is built from TRBV7-9 and TRBJ1-6; D unresolved. V was pared by 3 bases and J by 0 bases, with 6 bases between. Germline V lookup: CDR1 SEHNR, CDR2 FQNEAQ (reference sequence). This CDR3 has 15 amino acids. Here the CDR3 DNA reads TGTGCCAGCAGCTTGGGGAGCTCCTATAATTCACCCCTCCACTTT. Translating gives CASSLGSSYNSPLHF.

The chain links TRBV19 to TRBJ2-6; TRBD2 might be the D (5 bases). The CDR3 loop spans 16 amino acids. The germline V gene has CDR1 LNHDA and CDR2 SQIVND (reference sequence). Trimming took off 5 bases at V and 1 base at J, with 12 bases between the two ends. The CDR3 DNA is TGTGCCAGTAGTCCTCGGGATTTTTCTGGGGCCAACGTCCTGACTTTC. This encodes CASSPRDFSGANVLTF.

The chain carries TRBV5-1 and TRBJ1-4; 10 nucleotides agree with TRBD1. The CDR3 extends over 16 amino acids. V lost 4 bases to trimming and J lost 2 bases; unmatched junction nucleotides: 5. In germline, CDR1 is SGHRS, CDR2 YFSETQ. Here the CDR3 DNA reads TGCGCCAGCAGCATGGACAGGGGGGGTACTAATGAAAAACTGTTTTTT. This translates into CASSMDRGGTNEKLFF.

This sequence joins TRBV5-6 and TRBJ1-2; D gene ambiguous. There are 13 residues in the CDR3. Germline-derived CDR1 and CDR2 are SGHDT and YYEEEE. V dropped 4 bases and J dropped 0 bases, with 7 bases sitting between them. The CDR3 loop is CASSRGPNYGYTF. The CDR3 nucleotides read TGTGCCAGCAGCCGAGGGCCTAACTATGGCTACACCTTC.

V gene TRBV14 combines with J gene TRBJ2-7, with D possibly matching TRBD1 (5 bases). The V end lost 1 base, the J end lost 4 bases, and 8 bases lay between the germline ends. Germline CDR1 SGHDN, CDR2 FVKESK. The CDR3 totals 13 residues. The CDR3 DNA follows: TGTGCCAGCAGCCAAGCGCAGGGATACGAGCAGTACTTC. Translated, it gives CASSQAQGYEQYF.

The gene calls are TRBV29-1 and TRBJ2-1, with D maybe TRBD2 (6 bases). The germline gives CDR1 SQVTM, CDR2 ANQGSEA. V dropped 0 bases and J dropped 4 bases, with 13 bases sitting between them. CDR3 length: 15 residues. The CDR3 loop reads CSVEDGAGRYNEQFF. Here the CDR3 DNA reads TGCAGCGTTGAAGACGGGGCAGGGAGGTACAATGAGCAGTTCTTC.

J is TRBJ1-3 and V is TRBV6-6; D is possibly TRBD1 (6 bases). V lost 6 bases and J lost 4, with 13 bases in between. In germline, CDR1 is MNHNY, CDR2 SVGAGI (reference sequence). CDR3 size: 14 residues. The CDR3 sequence: CASREGGWGNTIYF. DNA for the CDR3: TGTGCCAGCAGGGAAGGGGGTTGGGGAAACACCATATATTTT.

This clone showed up just a few times. The chain joins TRBV19 to TRBJ1-6, with D maybe TRBD1 (6 bases). The CDR3 loop spans 15 amino acids. V gave up 1 base and J gave up 7 bases, with 11 bases separating them. Germline CDR1 is LNHDA and CDR2 is SQIVND (reference sequence). The CDR3 reads CASSIGAGVNSPLHF. The CDR3 DNA sequence: TGTGCCAGTAGTATAGGGGCAGGGGTGAATTCACCCCTCCACTTT.

This chain joins TRBV6-5 and TRBJ1-1; D remains ambiguous. V lost 7 bases and J 2 bases, leaving 14 bases between the germline ends. The CDR3 runs to 14 residues. Per germline, CDR1 MNHEY and CDR2 SVGAGI. CDR3 protein: CASTRSLANTEAFF. The CDR3 DNA follows: TGTGCCAGCACCAGGAGCCTAGCCAACACTGAAGCTTTCTTT.

This sequence joins TRBV7-9 and TRBJ2-2; tentatively, D is TRBD2 (6 bases). With 4 bases removed from V and 4 bases from J, the gap between germline ends came to 16 bases. The CDR3 loop spans 16 amino acids. Germline values: CDR1 SEHNR, CDR2 FQNEAQ (reference sequence). The CDR3 is CASSSRGIYGTGELFF. For the CDR3, the DNA is TGTGCCAGCAGCTCTCGGGGGATTTATGGCACCGGGGAGCTGTTTTTT.

The V and J genes are TRBV10-2 and TRBJ1-3; D perhaps matches TRBD1 (5 bases). The CDR3 covers 13 residues. Germline-derived CDR1 and CDR2 are WSHSY and SAAADI. V lost 1 base, J lost 11 bases, and 12 bases lay in between. The CDR3 DNA is TGCGCCAGCAGTGAGTGGAGGGACGGCGCCATATATTTT. Translated, it gives CASSEWRDGAIYF.

This clone was seen ten or more times. The chain combines TRBV7-9 with TRBJ1-5; the D is unclear. The V end was cut by 7 bases, the J end by 0 bases, with 10 bases between. Germline V gene lookup returns CDR1 SEHNR and CDR2 FQNEAQ (reference sequence). The CDR3 has 14 amino acids. CDR3 in DNA: TGTGCCAGCACCTCCGGGAATAGCAATCAGCCCCAGCATTTT. This sequence encodes CASTSGNSNQPQHF. Filled out from reference TRBV7-9 and TRBJ1-5, the complete variable domain reads DTGVSQNPRHKITKRGQNVTFRCDPISEHNRLYWYRQTLGQGPEFLTYFQNEAQLEKSRLLSDRFSAERPKGSFSTLEIQRTEQGDSAMYLCASTSGNSNQPQHFGDGTRLSIL.

This chain connects TRBV19 to TRBJ1-5; D remains unclear. This CDR3 has 15 amino acids. The V gene lost 5 bases and the J gene lost 2 bases, with 13 bases spanning the gap. CDR1 and CDR2 from the germline V gene are LNHDA and SQIVND (reference sequence). The CDR3: CASSPEGPGNQPQHF. The CDR3 DNA reads TGTGCCAGTAGTCCAGAGGGTCCAGGCAATCAGCCCCAGCATTTT.